This T cell receptor (beta chain) was sequenced for a study of OX40 agonist ivuxolimab in advanced cancers. In the study overall: Treatment of patients was with ivuxolimab, an agonistic anti-OX40 (CD134) antibody. Patients undergoing dose escalation presented with hepatocellular carcinoma, melanoma, renal cell or head and neck cancer.

This table comes from immunoSEQ multiplex PCR, and its TCRdb copy is limited to in-frame clones, with some not included. The profile covers fewer than 90,000 clones, with 70% to 90% appearing a single time and about 2.1% taken by the ten largest. Notes on the study in general: Expanded peripheral T cells had an undetermined antigen specificity.

Blood samples were obtained at baseline, cycle 4 day 1, and cycle 7 day 1. As regards this clone: The target antigen is unknown.

From germline, CDR1 is SEHNR and CDR2 FQNEAQ (reference sequence). Trimming removed 6 bases at V and 2 bases at J, with 16 bases between. The CDR3 spans 15 residues. The sample consisted of CD4+ or CD8+ T cells sorted from blood, taken in a trial of the OX40 agonist ivuxolimab. The genes are TRBV7-9 and TRBJ1-2; D not certain. The receptor's source is an adult with an advanced solid tumor such as melanoma, head and neck, liver or kidney cancer. CDR3 residues: CASSSLIRTNYGYTF. The CDR3 nucleotides are TGTGCCAGCAGTTCACTAATCCGGACGAACTATGGCTACACCTTC.